The source of this T cell receptor (beta chain) is a study of CD8 T cells in ankylosing spondylitis. Study-level findings and limits: Apparently characteristic of ankylosing spondylitis blood was a TCR beta motif (fewer than 10 highly homologous variants). As for the disease-linked clones, they showed a CD8+ phenotype and occurred at relatively low frequencies in peripheral blood. From matched ankylosing spondylitis synovial fluid, disease-linked clones were reportedly recovered at significantly enriched levels.

V lost 5 bases and J lost 3; bases outside the gene matches: 10. CDR3 length: 15 residues. The germline CDR1 and CDR2 sequences are DFQATT and SNEGSKA (reference sequence). Note on this clonotype: Its specificity is unknown.

TCRdb redid the calling of the 5' RACE reads with MiXCR, one entry per CDR3 protein. Here the sample spans 200,000 to 250,000 distinct CDR3 sequences, approximately 30% being singletons. This chain connects TRBV20-1 to TRBJ2-1; 7 positions match TRBD2. The origin of this receptor is a male donor with ankylosing spondylitis or in good health (not recorded which). The sequencing input was blood, either unsorted or a sorted T cell fraction (not recorded which). The CDR3 loop is CSAPPWERGYNEQFF. CDR3 bases: TGCAGTGCTCCGCCCTGGGAGCGGGGCTACAATGAGCAGTTCTTC.